What follows describes a single TCR beta chain. Repertoires were generated with immunoSEQ multiplex PCR, while TCRdb's copy carries only in-frame clones and drops some. The sample includes fewer than 60,000 clones, 95% seen only once; the top ten take approximately 2.4%. This entry is derived from a study of control samples from healthy donors and cancer patients. The trim removed 5 bases at V and 5 bases at J, leaving 9 bases unmatched. Germline CDR1 is SEHNR and CDR2 is FQNEAQ (reference sequence). This CDR3 spans 17 amino acids. Sequenced sample: blood. The gene calls are TRBV7-9 and TRBJ2-1; TRBD2 agrees at 13 bases. The TCR sequence derives from a young man in good health. CDR3 in amino acids: CASSPLGTSGMNNEQFF. The CDR3 nucleotides read TGTGCCAGCAGCCCACTAGGGACTAGCGGGATGAACAATGAGCAGTTCTTC.